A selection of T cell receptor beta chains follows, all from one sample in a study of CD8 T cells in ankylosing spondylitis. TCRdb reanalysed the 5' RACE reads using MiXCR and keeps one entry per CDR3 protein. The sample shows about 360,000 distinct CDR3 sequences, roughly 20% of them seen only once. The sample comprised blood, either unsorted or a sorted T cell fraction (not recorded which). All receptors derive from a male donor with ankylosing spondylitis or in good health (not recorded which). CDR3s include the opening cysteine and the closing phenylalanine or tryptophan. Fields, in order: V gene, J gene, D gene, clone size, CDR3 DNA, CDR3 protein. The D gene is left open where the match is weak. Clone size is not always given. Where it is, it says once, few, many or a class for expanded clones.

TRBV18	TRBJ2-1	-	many	TGTGCCAGCTCACCACCGGCAAAGGCAACCTACAATGAGCAGTTCTTC	CASSPPAKATYNEQFF
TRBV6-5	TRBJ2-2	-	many	TGTGCCAGCAGTTACCTACAGGACTCCGGGGAGCTGTTTTTT	CASSYLQDSGELFF
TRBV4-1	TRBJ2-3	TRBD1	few	TGCGCCAGCAGCGAAAGACAGGGAACAGATACGCAGTATTTT	CASSERQGTDTQYF
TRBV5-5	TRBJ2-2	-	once	TGTGCCAGCAGCTTGGTCGTAATTTTGTCAGGAATGTCCGGGGAGCTGTTTTTT	CASSLVVILSGMSGELFF
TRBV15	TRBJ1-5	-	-	TGTGCCACCAGCAGAGACGTGGGATGGAATCAGCCCCAGCATTTT	CATSRDVGWNQPQHF
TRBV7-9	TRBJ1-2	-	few	TGTGCCAGCAGCTTAATGTTGCAAGAGGACTATGGCTACACCTTC	CASSLMLQEDYGYTF
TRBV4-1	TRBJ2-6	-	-	TGCGCCAGCAGCCAATTTCGGACCCCCGGGGCCAACGTCCTGACTTTC	CASSQFRTPGANVLTF
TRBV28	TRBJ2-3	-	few	TGTGCCAGCAGCCAACGGGGTCCCGGGGCAGATACGCAGTATTTT	CASSQRGPGADTQYF
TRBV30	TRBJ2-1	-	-	TGTGCCTGGAACGTAATGAACACCCCCAATGAGCAGTTCTTC	CAWNVMNTPNEQFF
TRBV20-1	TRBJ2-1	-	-	TGCAGTGCTAGAGAGTCAGGAGTATACAATGAGCAGTTCTTC	CSARESGVYNEQFF
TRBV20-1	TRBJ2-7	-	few	TGCAGTGCAAACGACGGATTATACGAGCAGTACTTC	CSANDGLYEQYF
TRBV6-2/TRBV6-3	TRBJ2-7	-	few	TGTGCCAGCAGTACACACAACAGGGTTGGCGAGCAGTACTTC	CASSTHNRVGEQYF
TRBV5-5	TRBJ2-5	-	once	TGTGCCAGCAGCTTGGGAGCGGTGGATGGAGAGACCCAGTACTTC	CASSLGAVDGETQYF
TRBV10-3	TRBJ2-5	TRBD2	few	TGTGCCATCAGTGAGGGACTAGCGGACCAAGAGACCCAGTACTTC	CAISEGLADQETQYF
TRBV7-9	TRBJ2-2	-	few	TGTGCCAGCAGCTCCTCACACAGAGGGCCCGGGGAGCTGTTTTTT	CASSSSHRGPGELFF
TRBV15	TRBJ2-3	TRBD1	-	TGTGCCACCGGGGGACAGGGACCAGATACGCAGTATTTT	CATGGQGPDTQYF
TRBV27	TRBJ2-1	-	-	TGTGCCAGCAGTTTCACCCCGAGAGGGGGGGATGAGCAGTTCTTC	CASSFTPRGGDEQFF
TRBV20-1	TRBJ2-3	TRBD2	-	TGCAGTGCTAGTCTAGCGGGGGGCCTCTCCACAGATACGCAGTATTTT	CSASLAGGLSTDTQYF
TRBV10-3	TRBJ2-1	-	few	TGTGCCATCAGTGGACGGGACACCGCGGTTGAGCAGTTCTTC	CAISGRDTAVEQFF
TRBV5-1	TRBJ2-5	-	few	TGCGCCAGCAGCACTTACAAAGAGACCCAGTACTTC	CASSTYKETQYF
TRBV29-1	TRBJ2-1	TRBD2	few	TGCAGCGTTGTTCTAGCGGGGGGAACAACCTCCTACAATGAGCAGTTCTTC	CSVVLAGGTTSYNEQFF
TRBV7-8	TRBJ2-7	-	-	TGTGCCAGCAGCTCCAAAGACAGGTTAATTTGGTACGAGCAGTACTTC	CASSSKDRLIWYEQYF
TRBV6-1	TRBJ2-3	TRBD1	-	TGTGCCATCAGGGGGACAGGGGGCGTAGATACGCAGTATTTT	CAIRGTGGVDTQYF
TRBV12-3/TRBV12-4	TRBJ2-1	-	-	TGTGCCACCCAACAGGGTGCTGAGCAGTTCTTC	CATQQGAEQFF
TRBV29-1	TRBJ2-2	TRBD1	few	TGCAGCGTTTTGGGGACAGGGGGAGGCACCGGGGAGCTGTTTTTT	CSVLGTGGGTGELFF
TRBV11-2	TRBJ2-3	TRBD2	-	TGTGCCAGCAGCTGGGAGGGCAGCCTTAGCACAGATACGCAGTATTTT	CASSWEGSLSTDTQYF
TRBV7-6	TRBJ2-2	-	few	TGTGCCAGCAGCCCAACCCGGGGGGAGCTGTTTTTT	CASSPTRGELFF
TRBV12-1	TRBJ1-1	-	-	TGTGCCAGCAGCGCCGGGCTCCTCTGCGCTTTCTTT	CASSAGLLCAFF